The 27 T cell receptor beta chains in this list originate from one sample, sequenced in a study of blood T cell repertoires in COVID-19. Sequencing used immunoSEQ multiplex PCR; TCRdb keeps in-frame clones, though not all of them. Altogether roughly 430,000 clones are present, approximately 85% being singletons, with the ten largest covering around 2%. The sequenced sample was PBMCs or T cells enriched from blood (not recorded which). The receptors stem from a middle-aged woman with acute COVID-19.

This chain links TRBV11-2 with TRBJ2-7; 7 bases fit TRBD1. CDR1 is SGHAT and CDR2 is FQNNGV in the germline V gene. This CDR3 is built from 14 residues. V shed 3 bases and J 2 bases; nucleotides not matched to a gene: 4. CDR3: CASSFIQGAYEQYF. In DNA, the CDR3 is TGTGCCAGCAGCTTCATCCAGGGGGCCTACGAGCAGTACTTC.

This sequence joins TRBV5-1 and TRBJ2-1, with a weak D call TRBD2 (6 bases). This CDR3 is 16 amino acids long. Germline CDR1 and CDR2: SGHRS and YFSETQ. Deletions cut 0 bases from V and 1 base from J, with 11 bases between. CDR3 loop: CASSLVLAASYNEQFF. The DNA for the CDR3 is TGCGCCAGCAGCTTGGTTTTAGCGGCATCCTACAATGAGCAGTTCTTC.

This clone was detected only once. The J gene is TRBJ2-1, the V gene TRBV3-1 (or the pseudogene TRBV3-2), with D perhaps TRBD1 (5 bases). CDR1 and CDR2 (germline): LGHDT, YNNKEL (reference sequence). The CDR3 runs to 13 residues. V lost 0 bases and J lost 10, with 10 bases in between. The CDR3 reads CASSQDKWGEQFF. CDR3 coding DNA: TGTGCCAGCAGCCAAGATAAGTGGGGCGAGCAGTTCTTC.

This chain uses TRBV24-1 with TRBJ1-5; D remains unclear. Germline CDR1 is KGHDR and CDR2 is SFDVKD. V dropped 9 bases and J dropped 4 bases, with 12 bases sitting between them. The CDR3 spans 13 residues. The CDR3 DNA reads as TGTGCCACCGCTACCTCGGGTAATCAGCCCCAGCATTTT. Protein product: CATATSGNQPQHF.

The gene calls are TRBV9 and TRBJ2-3; D may be TRBD2 (6 bases). Trimming stripped 0 bases from V and 8 bases from J, with 16 bases between. The length of the CDR3 is 15 residues. Per the germline V gene, CDR1 is SGDLS and CDR2 is YYNGEE. This chain's CDR3 is CASSVADGGRGTQYF. CDR3 coding DNA: TGTGCCAGCAGCGTAGCTGACGGGGGAAGGGGTACGCAGTATTTT.

This chain joins TRBV19 and TRBJ1-4; D not certain. The V and J ends lost 5 bases and 1 base respectively, with 20 bases between them. The CDR3 runs 18 residues. Germline V lookup: CDR1 LNHDA, CDR2 SQIVND (reference sequence). As DNA, the CDR3 is TGTGCCAGTAGTCGCGAGGTGGCGGGATGGGGAACTAATGAAAAACTGTTTTTT. Its translation: CASSREVAGWGTNEKLFF.

V and J are TRBV7-6 and TRBJ2-5; D gene uncertain. The germline V gene has CDR1 SGHVS and CDR2 FNYEAQ. The CDR3 sequence is 14 residues long. Between the trimmed V and J ends, which lost 3 bases and 5 bases, there was a span of 13 bases. The chain's CDR3 is CASSFRLSEETQYF. CDR3 coding DNA: TGTGCCAGCAGCTTTCGACTCTCCGAGGAGACCCAGTACTTC.

The chain combines TRBV12-3 or TRBV12-4 with TRBJ2-5; no clear D. The CDR3 loop spans 12 amino acids. Trimming stripped 2 bases from V and 4 bases from J, with 5 bases between. Here the CDR3 DNA reads TGTGCCAGCAGTTTAAGTAGAGAGACCCAGTACTTC. Protein sequence: CASSLSRETQYF.

The V and J genes are TRBV5-4 and TRBJ2-2; a possible D gene is TRBD1 (6 bases). V lost 4 bases to trimming and J lost 1 base, with 8 bases between them. The V gene's germline CDR1 is SGHNT and CDR2 YYREEE (reference sequence). The CDR3 loop spans 14 amino acids. The CDR3 sequence is CASSPGQNTGELFF. Written as DNA, the CDR3 is TGTGCCAGCAGCCCGGGACAGAACACCGGGGAGCTGTTTTTT.

The J gene is TRBJ1-1, the V gene TRBV2; 8 bases map to TRBD1. This CDR3 comprises 15 residues. V shed 8 bases and J 0 bases; nucleotides not matched to a gene: 8. Germline CDR1 SNHLY, CDR2 FYNNEI. CDR3 in DNA: TGTGCCAGCGGGGGGAACAGGGGGATGAACACTGAAGCTTTCTTT. Translation gives CASGGNRGMNTEAFF. Combining the CDR3 with reference TRBV2 and TRBJ1-1 gives the whole variable domain EPEVTQTPSHQVTQMGQEVILRCVPISNHLYFYWYRQILGQKVEFLVSFYNNEISEKSEIFDDQFSVERPDGSNFTLKIRSTKLEDSAMYFCASGGNRGMNTEAFFGQGTRLTVV.

In its sample, this clone was seen once. This chain joins TRBV27 and TRBJ2-2, with 8 nucleotides matching TRBD1. The CDR3 is 17 amino acids. Germline CDR1 MNHEY, CDR2 SMNVEV (reference sequence). J was trimmed by 7 bases and V by 8 bases; bases with no gene match: 18. The CDR3 nucleotides are TGTGCCAGCGGATTACAGGGGGGCGATTGGAGCGTCGGGGAGCTGTTTTTT. Protein product: CASGLQGGDWSVGELFF.

The chain carries TRBV7-6 and TRBJ1-1; 7 nucleotides line up with TRBD1. Germline lookup yields CDR1 SGHVS and CDR2 FNYEAQ. Trimming at V came to 2 bases and at J to 1 base, leaving 4 bases not matched to a gene. The CDR3 covers 15 residues. CDR3 sequence reads: CASSLRQGTNTEAFF. Written as DNA, the CDR3 is TGTGCCAGCAGCTTAAGACAGGGTACGAACACTGAAGCTTTCTTT. Together with reference TRBV7-6 and TRBJ1-1, the CDR3 gives the full variable domain: GAGVSQSPRYKVTKRGQDVALRCDPISGHVSLYWYRQALGQGPEFLTYFNYEAQQDKSGLPNDRFSAERPEGSISTLTIQRTEQRDSAMYRCASSLRQGTNTEAFFGQGTRLTVV.

The CDR3 spells CASSRTGRAGYGYTF. DNA for the CDR3: TGTGCCAGCAGTCGTACAGGGCGGGCGGGCTATGGCTACACCTTC. The chain links TRBV28 to TRBJ1-2, with D possibly TRBD1 on 6 matching bases. There are 15 residues in the CDR3. Trimming stripped 5 bases from V and 4 bases from J, with 17 bases between. Looked up from germline, CDR1 is MDHEN and CDR2 is SYDVKM.

CDR3 DNA sequence: TGTGCCAGTAACGGAGGGCGATATGGCTACACCTTC. Protein product: CASNGGRYGYTF. The genes are TRBV19 and TRBJ1-2; D unclear. Germline CDR1 reads LNHDA; CDR2 reads SQIVND (reference sequence). Trimming took off 7 bases at V and 5 bases at J, with 11 bases between the two ends. The CDR3 sequence is 12 residues long.

The chain recombines TRBV30 with TRBJ1-6; 11 positions match TRBD1. The V gene's germline CDR1 is GTSNPN and CDR2 SVGIG (reference sequence). The CDR3 consists of 14 residues. Trimming removed 2 bases from V and 9 bases from J; junction bases left unmatched: 3. The CDR3 reads CAWSPGQGVSPLHF. CDR3 sequence (DNA): TGTGCCTGGAGTCCGGGACAGGGGGTTTCACCCCTCCACTTT. The full variable domain, with the rest looked up from reference TRBV30 and TRBJ1-6, is SQTIHQWPATLVQPVGSPLSLECTVEGTSNPNLYWYRQAAGRGLQLLFYSVGIGQISSEVPQNLSASRPQDRQFILSSKKLLLSDSGFYLCAWSPGQGVSPLHFGNGTRLTVT.

The rearrangement uses TRBV30 and TRBJ1-4; D is uncertain. CDR1 and CDR2 from the germline V gene are GTSNPN and SVGIG (reference sequence). The CDR3 covers 14 residues. V dropped 3 bases and J dropped 5 bases, with 13 bases sitting between them. CDR3 in amino acids: CAWRSREPNEKLFF. CDR3 coding DNA: TGTGCCTGGAGATCGCGGGAGCCGAATGAAAAACTGTTTTTT.

The CDR3 DNA follows: TGTGCCAGCGGGCTAGCAGAAGAGACCCAGTACTTC. Protein: CASGLAEETQYF. This sequence joins TRBV7-9 and TRBJ2-5; tentative D call: TRBD2 (5 bases). CDR1 is SEHNR and CDR2 is FQNEAQ in the germline V gene (reference sequence). The CDR3 has 12 residues. Trimming left V 8 bases short and J 3 bases short, with 10 bases between.

This chain links TRBV11-2 with TRBJ2-3; perhaps TRBD2 as D (7 bases). Germline CDR1 SGHAT, CDR2 FQNNGV. The CDR3 loop spans 12 amino acids. The ends were cut back, 5 bases at V and 6 bases at J, with 9 bases in the middle. CDR3 in DNA: TGTGCCAGCAGCCGGGGGGCGGATACGCAGTATTTT. It is translated as CASSRGADTQYF.

The CDR3, as DNA: TGTGCCCTCGGTGTGTCTGGAAACACCATATATTTT. It translates to CALGVSGNTIYF. V and J are TRBV30 and TRBJ1-3, with D hard to call. Germline-derived CDR1 and CDR2 are GTSNPN and SVGIG (reference sequence). Trimming took off 8 bases at V and 1 base at J, with 9 bases between the two ends. The CDR3 is 12 residues long. Full variable domain (missing parts from reference TRBV30 and TRBJ1-3): SQTIHQWPATLVQPVGSPLSLECTVEGTSNPNLYWYRQAAGRGLQLLFYSVGIGQISSEVPQNLSASRPQDRQFILSSKKLLLSDSGFYLCALGVSGNTIYFGEGSWLTVV.

The CDR3 protein is CSVGGQGYSYEQYF. Here the CDR3 DNA reads TGCAGCGTTGGAGGTCAGGGGTACTCCTACGAGCAGTACTTC. The chain uses TRBV29-1 and TRBJ2-7, with a tentative D call TRBD1 (6 bases). In germline, CDR1 is SQVTM, CDR2 ANQGSEA. The CDR3 covers 14 residues. The germline V and J ends were trimmed by 4 bases and 0 bases, with 13 bases remaining between them.

The chain has TRBV7-9 and TRBJ2-2; 11 bases match TRBD1. Germline-derived CDR1 and CDR2 are SEHNR and FQNEAQ (reference sequence). The CDR3 is 17 amino acids. V dropped 2 bases and J dropped 6; count of bases not matched to a gene: 8. CDR3 sequence reads: CASSLSPPGQGAGELFF. The CDR3 coding sequence is TGTGCCAGCAGCTTATCTCCTCCGGGACAGGGGGCCGGGGAGCTGTTTTTT. Supplemented by reference TRBV7-9 and TRBJ2-2, the full variable domain reads DTGVSQNPRHKITKRGQNVTFRCDPISEHNRLYWYRQTLGQGPEFLTYFQNEAQLEKSRLLSDRFSAERPKGSFSTLEIQRTEQGDSAMYLCASSLSPPGQGAGELFFGEGSRLTVL.

This sequence joins TRBV11-3 and TRBJ1-2; the D is unclear. This CDR3 is built from 14 residues. V lost 0 bases and J lost 1, with 6 bases in between. The germline V gene encodes CDR1 SGHNT and CDR2 YENEEA. The CDR3, as DNA: TGTGCCAGCAGCTTAGATGCAGATAACTATGGCTACACCTTC. It codes for CASSLDADNYGYTF. Based on the CDR3 plus reference TRBV11-3 and TRBJ1-2, the full variable domain is EAGVVQSPRYKIIEKKQPVAFWCNPISGHNTLYWYLQNLGQGPELLIRYENEEAVDDSQLPKDRFSAERLKGVDSTLKIQPAELGDSAVYLCASSLDADNYGYTFGSGTRLTVV.

The gene calls are TRBV2 and TRBJ1-5; 7 bases map to TRBD1. The V gene's germline CDR1 is SNHLY and CDR2 FYNNEI. Trimming at V came to 4 bases and at J to 7 bases, leaving 7 bases not matched to a gene. CDR3 size: 14 residues. The CDR3 spells CASSGQGGVQPQHF. The CDR3 DNA is TGTGCCAGCAGTGGACAAGGGGGCGTCCAGCCCCAGCATTTT.

This clone was counted only a few times. The chain links TRBV20-1 to TRBJ2-1; TRBD2 is a possible D gene (6 bases). V lost 6 bases, J lost 12 bases, and 15 bases lay in between. CDR3 size: 11 residues. Germline loops: CDR1 DFQATT, CDR2 SNEGSKA (reference sequence). The CDR3: CSAVGGDRQFF. CDR3 DNA sequence: TGCAGTGCGGTGGGGGGAGATCGGCAGTTCTTC.

This clone was found a few times. This chain joins TRBV20-1 and TRBJ1-2; D uncertain. The ends were cut back, 5 bases at V and 10 bases at J, with 14 bases in the middle. The CDR3 sequence is 11 residues long. Germline V gene lookup returns CDR1 DFQATT and CDR2 SNEGSKA (reference sequence). In nucleotides, the CDR3 is TGCAGTGCTCCCAGAGGCACCCTCTACACCTTC. It translates to CSAPRGTLYTF.

The chain is built from TRBV4-1 and TRBJ1-4; 10 positions agree with TRBD1. Germline CDR1 and CDR2: MGHRA and YSYEKL. This CDR3 has 19 residues. With V trimmed by 0 bases and J by 2 bases, 9 bases remained unmatched. For the CDR3, the DNA is TGCGCCAGCAGCCAAGAATTCCGGACAGGGGGACCTACTAATGAAAAACTGTTTTTT. Its translation: CASSQEFRTGGPTNEKLFF.

J is TRBJ1-5 and V is TRBV21-1; the table's D call, TRBD1, has no DNA check behind it. TRBV21-1 corresponds to a pseudogene. CDR3 length: 17 residues. The chain's CDR3 is CASSKDPGGIGNQPQHF. CDR3 bases: TGTGCCAGCAGCAAAGATCCAGGGGGCATAGGCAATCAGCCCCAGCATTTT.